The 13 T cell receptor beta chains below come from one sample, sequenced in a study of blood T cell repertoires in COVID-19. Data came from immunoSEQ multiplex PCR; TCRdb stores just in-frame clones and leaves some out. The sample shows around 130,000 clones, 80% to 85% of them seen only once. Input material: peripheral blood. All receptors derive from a woman in her twenties or thirties who had recovered from COVID-19.

The chain employs TRBV15 and TRBJ2-7, with D unresolved. Germline-derived CDR1 and CDR2 are LNHNV and YYDKDF (reference sequence). The CDR3 runs to 14 residues. The ends were cut back, 0 bases at V and 5 bases at J, with 11 bases in the middle. CDR3 nucleotides: TGTGCCACCAGCAGAGAAATGACATTCGACGAGCAGTACTTC. Encoded protein: CATSREMTFDEQYF.

CDR3 residues: CATSRDGGAEAFF. The CDR3, as DNA: TGTGCCACCAGCAGAGATGGCGGCGCTGAAGCTTTCTTT. The chain uses TRBV15 and TRBJ1-1, with D unclear. The V end was cut by 0 bases, the J end by 6 bases, with 8 bases between. The CDR3 is 13 amino acids. Per the germline V gene, CDR1 is LNHNV and CDR2 is YYDKDF (reference sequence). The variable domain in full, completed from reference TRBV15 and TRBJ1-1, reads DAMVIQNPRYQVTQFGKPVTLSCSQTLNHNVMYWYQQKSSQAPKLLFHYYDKDFNNEADTPDNFQSRRPNTSFCFLDIRSPGLGDTAMYLCATSRDGGAEAFFGQGTRLTVV.

V is TRBV19 and J is TRBJ2-3; 11 positions agree with TRBD2. CDR3 length: 17 amino acids. The germline V gene has CDR1 LNHDA and CDR2 SQIVND (reference sequence). Trimming at V came to 4 bases and at J to 5 bases, leaving 11 bases not matched to a gene. The CDR3 reads CASSTTSGDPREDTQYF. CDR3 DNA: TGTGCCAGTAGTACGACTAGCGGGGACCCACGGGAAGATACGCAGTATTTT.

The chain combines TRBV11-2 with TRBJ2-1, with D perhaps TRBD2 (5 bases). The CDR3 is 12 amino acids. V was shortened by 5 bases and J by 6 bases, with 8 bases between the two germline ends. CDR1 SGHAT and CDR2 FQNNGV come from the germline V gene. The CDR3 DNA reads as TGTGCCAGCAGCCGGAGGATCAATGAGCAGTTCTTC. Its protein is CASSRRINEQFF. Drawing the rest from reference TRBV11-2 and TRBJ2-1, the complete variable domain is EAGVAQSPRYKIIEKRQSVAFWCNPISGHATLYWYQQILGQGPKLLIQFQNNGVVDDSQLPKDRFSAERLKGVDSTLKIQPAKLEDSAVYLCASSRRINEQFFGPGTRLTVL.

This chain uses TRBV2 with TRBJ2-5, with a tentative D call TRBD1 (6 bases). Germline V gene sequence: CDR1 SNHLY, CDR2 FYNNEI. The CDR3 extends over 13 amino acids. The V end was cut by 5 bases, the J end by 1 base, with 8 bases between. This CDR3 is CASSLDSQETQYF. Written as DNA, the CDR3 is TGTGCCAGCAGTTTGGACAGCCAAGAGACCCAGTACTTC.

The chain combines TRBV5-1 with TRBJ1-4; D possibly corresponds to TRBD1 (6 bases). Trimming cost V 0 bases and J 0 bases, with 9 bases left between them. This CDR3 is 16 amino acids long. Germline CDR1 reads SGHRS; CDR2 reads YFSETQ. DNA of the CDR3: TGCGCCAGCAGCTTGGCGGGGGGGCCAACTAATGAAAAACTGTTTTTT. This sequence encodes CASSLAGGPTNEKLFF.

This chain connects TRBV5-1 to TRBJ2-5; 12 bases map to TRBD2. Germline assignment: CDR1 SGHRS and CDR2 YFSETQ. V shed 4 bases and J 9 bases; nucleotides not matched to a gene: 19. The CDR3 loop spans 18 amino acids. The CDR3 DNA is TGCGCCAGCAGCCACCGAAGCCCTAGCGGGGGGGCCATGACGGCCCAGTACTTC. Translating it yields CASSHRSPSGGAMTAQYF.

The chain is built from TRBV5-4 and TRBJ1-5; tentative D call: TRBD1 (6 bases). V lost 3 bases to trimming and J lost 11 bases, with 24 bases between them. Germline V gene sequence: CDR1 SGHNT, CDR2 YYREEE (reference sequence). The CDR3 sequence is 16 residues long. CDR3 residues: CASSYQTPGGALSQHF. In DNA, the CDR3 is TGTGCCAGCAGCTACCAGACTCCGGGGGGGGCTTTGTCCCAGCATTTT.

The chain recombines TRBV7-3 with TRBJ2-1; D uncertain. Germline-derived CDR1 and CDR2 are SGHTA and FQGTGA. The V and J ends lost 1 base and 3 bases respectively, with 10 bases between them. CDR3 length: 15 amino acids. Here the CDR3 DNA reads TGTGCCAGCAGCTTAAGCAGGTTGGACTACAATGAGCAGTTCTTC. Protein: CASSLSRLDYNEQFF.

V usage is TRBV30 and J usage is TRBJ1-1, with a tentative D call TRBD1 (5 bases). Germline V gene lookup returns CDR1 GTSNPN and CDR2 SVGIG (reference sequence). V dropped 0 bases and J dropped 9 bases, with 11 bases sitting between them. CDR3 size: 12 residues. CDR3 region: CAWSVQAGKAFF. DNA of the CDR3: TGTGCCTGGAGTGTACAGGCCGGAAAAGCTTTCTTT.

CDR3: CASIGGRRGARTQYF. DNA of the CDR3: TGTGCCAGCATCGGCGGGAGGCGGGGGGCCCGGACCCAGTACTTC. The V call is TRBV6-6, the J call TRBJ2-5; 8 bases align to TRBD2. Trimming at V came to 7 bases and at J to 7 bases, leaving 14 bases not matched to a gene. The CDR3 covers 15 residues. Germline CDR1 is MNHNY and CDR2 is SVGAGI (reference sequence).

V is TRBV5-4 and J is TRBJ2-7; perhaps TRBD1 as D (6 bases). V gave up 3 bases and J gave up 6 bases, with 16 bases separating them. The CDR3 totals 14 residues. Per germline, CDR1 SGHNT and CDR2 YYREEE (reference sequence). The CDR3 DNA sequence: TGTGCCAGCAGCTCAGGACAGACTAAAACCGAGCAGTACTTC. Encoded protein: CASSSGQTKTEQYF.

V usage is TRBV5-1 and J usage is TRBJ1-1, with a tentative D call TRBD1 (5 bases). CDR3 length: 13 amino acids. Germline-derived CDR1 and CDR2 are SGHRS and YFSETQ. Trimming shortened V by 5 bases and J by 6 bases, and 14 bases separated the two germline ends. Written as DNA, the CDR3 is TGCGCCAGCAGTCCGGGACTCGGACCTGAAGCTTTCTTT. It is translated as CASSPGLGPEAFF.